Given below is one T cell receptor (beta chain) in context. Its antigen is currently unknown. The data belong to a study of chemoradiotherapy in HPV16-positive cancers. Repertoires were generated with immunoSEQ multiplex PCR, while TCRdb's copy carries only in-frame clones and drops some. The sample yields under 5,500 clones, 75% to 90% seen once. Regarding the study as a whole: HPV-responsive T-cell expansion during chemoradiotherapy was linked to improved recurrence-free survival in HPV16-positive patients.

CDR1 and CDR2 from the germline V gene are LNHDA and SQIVND (reference sequence). V dropped 5 bases and J dropped 3 bases, with 11 bases sitting between them. The CDR3 loop spans 13 amino acids. The genes are TRBV19 and TRBJ2-7; a weak D match, TRBD2 (7 bases). The sample in question was tumor tissue, obtained from a patient who underwent chemoradiotherapy. The receptor was isolated from a human donor with HPV-associated anogenital cancer. CDR3 protein: CASSAGAIYEQYF. The CDR3 DNA reads TGTGCCAGTAGTGCGGGGGCCATCTACGAGCAGTACTTC.